This is a list of T cell receptor beta chains from one sample in a study of response to subunit inactivated influenza vaccine. TCRdb ran MiXCR on the RT-PCR reads and lists one entry per CDR3 protein. Of hundreds of thousands of distinct CDR3 sequences listed, approximately 10% are singletons. Material: PBMCs from blood, obtained on the day of vaccination. These receptors all come from a man in his forties or fifties who received an inactivated influenza vaccine. Both conserved end residues are part of each CDR3. The order of the fields is V gene, J gene, clone size, D gene, CDR3 protein, CDR3 DNA. The D gene is left open where the match is weak. The size entry is marked missing in some rows and otherwise reads once, few, many or a size class.

TRBV7-2	TRBJ1-4	once	NA	CASSLAQGIGNEKLFF	TGTGCCAGCAGCTTAGCGCAGGGTATAGGGAATGAAAAACTGTTTTTT
TRBV6-5	TRBJ2-3	NA	TRBD1	CASSYSPRTGGSDTQYF	TGTGCCAGCAGTTACTCGCCACGGACAGGGGGTTCAGATACGCAGTATTTT
TRBV4-2	TRBJ1-1	few	NA	CASKRRAGTEAFF	TGTGCCAGCAAAAGGCGGGCGGGTACCGAAGCTTTCTTT
TRBV18	TRBJ2-3	NA	TRBD2	CASSPLMGLSSAADTQYF	TGTGCCAGCTCACCACTTATGGGACTATCCTCAGCCGCAGATACGCAGTATTTT
TRBV20-1	TRBJ2-1	NA	NA	CSARGLRQSSYNEQFF	TGCAGTGCTAGAGGCCTCAGGCAAAGCTCCTACAATGAGCAGTTCTTC
TRBV12-3/TRBV12-4	TRBJ2-6	few	NA	CASRGTPLSSGANVLTF	TGTGCCAGCAGAGGGACACCTTTATCCTCTGGGGCCAACGTCCTGACTTTC
TRBV20-1	TRBJ1-4	few	NA	CSATPQPSNEKLFF	TGCAGTGCTACCCCTCAGCCATCTAATGAAAAACTGTTTTTT
TRBV10-3	TRBJ2-7	NA	NA	CAISDSMGRLSYEQYF	TGTGCCATCAGTGACTCGATGGGGCGCCTCTCCTACGAGCAGTACTTC
TRBV20-1	TRBJ2-1	few	NA	CSARGLGTYNEQFF	TGCAGTGCTAGAGGACTAGGAACCTACAATGAGCAGTTCTTC
TRBV7-2	TRBJ2-7	few	NA	CASSLSGASSYEQYF	TGTGCCAGCAGCTTAAGTGGGGCCTCCTCCTACGAGCAGTACTTC
TRBV7-9	TRBJ2-7	few	NA	CASSSGREWYEQYF	TGTGCCAGCAGCTCGGGACGGGAATGGTACGAGCAGTACTTC
TRBV5-1	TRBJ2-5	few	NA	CASSLALKTYQETQYF	TGCGCCAGCAGCTTGGCTCTGAAAACGTACCAAGAGACCCAGTACTTC
TRBV20-1	TRBJ2-6	few	NA	CSANDQGTGANVLTF	TGCAGTGCTAACGATCAGGGAACTGGGGCCAACGTCCTGACTTTC
TRBV4-3	TRBJ1-3	NA	NA	CASSQEHSGGGNTIYF	TGCGCCAGCAGCCAAGAGCACTCGGGGGGCGGAAACACCATATATTTT
TRBV12-3/TRBV12-4	TRBJ2-3	NA	TRBD2	CTSSPGTSQFVSTDTQYF	TGTACCAGCAGTCCTGGGACTAGCCAGTTCGTATCCACAGATACGCAGTATTTT
TRBV29-1	TRBJ2-1	few	NA	CSAPEGGRWGEGEQFF	TGCAGCGCCCCGGAGGGTGGCCGGTGGGGGGAAGGGGAGCAGTTCTTC
TRBV20-1	TRBJ2-5	NA	TRBD2	CSANPRLAGVQETQYF	TGCAGTGCTAATCCGAGACTAGCGGGAGTCCAAGAGACCCAGTACTTC
TRBV20-1	TRBJ1-2	NA	TRBD1	CSALDRRNYGYTF	TGCAGTGCTCTGGACAGGCGAAACTATGGCTACACCTTC
TRBV7-2	TRBJ2-5	few	NA	CASSLWGGKETQYF	TGTGCCAGCAGCTTATGGGGCGGGAAAGAGACCCAGTACTTC
TRBV7-6	TRBJ2-2	few	TRBD1	CASSLERRGLTGELFF	TGTGCCAGCAGCTTAGAGCGCAGGGGGCTCACCGGGGAGCTGTTTTTT
TRBV12-3/TRBV12-4	TRBJ2-2	many	NA	CASSSSGPGELFF	TGTGCCAGCAGTTCTTCTGGTCCCGGGGAGCTGTTTTTT
TRBV11-2	TRBJ2-7	NA	TRBD2	CASSSYSGRSYEQYF	TGTGCCAGCAGCTCATATAGCGGGCGGTCCTACGAGCAGTACTTC
TRBV28	TRBJ2-7	NA	NA	CATTPQTAGGFEQYF	TGTGCCACCACGCCTCAAACGGCAGGAGGGTTCGAGCAGTACTTC
TRBV7-6	TRBJ2-1	few	NA	CASSFPGAPRNEQFF	TGTGCCAGCAGCTTTCCGGGGGCCCCTAGGAATGAGCAGTTCTTC
TRBV12-3/TRBV12-4	TRBJ1-2	NA	TRBD1	CASSGTGGTWGYGYTF	TGTGCCAGCAGCGGGACAGGGGGGACCTGGGGCTATGGCTACACCTTC
TRBV6-5	TRBJ2-7	NA	NA	CASSYSFGQGGFEQYF	TGTGCCAGCAGTTACTCGTTTGGACAGGGAGGGTTCGAGCAGTACTTC
TRBV3-1	TRBJ2-7	NA	NA	CASSPDPSGTSSYF	TGTGCCAGCAGCCCCGACCCTTCCGGGACGTCTAGTTACTTC
TRBV4-3	TRBJ2-3	NA	TRBD2	CASSHEPRTSGTDTQYF	TGCGCCAGCAGCCACGAGCCCCGGACTAGCGGCACAGATACGCAGTATTTT
TRBV20-1	TRBJ2-3	NA	NA	CSARPLYGIGDTQYF	TGCAGTGCTAGACCCCTATACGGTATTGGGGATACGCAGTATTTT
TRBV19	TRBJ1-5	many	NA	CASSIRGAQPQHF	TGTGCCAGTAGTATAAGGGGCGCCCAGCCCCAGCATTTT
TRBV19	TRBJ2-7	NA	TRBD2	CASRTSGSGEQYF	TGTGCCAGTAGGACTAGCGGGAGTGGCGAGCAGTACTTC
TRBV6-5	TRBJ2-2	NA	NA	CASSSQWDGNTGELFF	TGTGCCAGCAGTTCCCAGTGGGACGGGAACACCGGGGAGCTGTTTTTT
TRBV2	TRBJ2-3	few	NA	CASSELDSDTQYF	TGTGCCAGCAGTGAATTGGACAGCGATACGCAGTATTTT
TRBV10-3	TRBJ1-2	few	NA	CAIQEVGQGHYGYTF	TGTGCCATCCAAGAAGTGGGGCAGGGGCACTATGGCTACACCTTC
TRBV2	TRBJ2-7	NA	NA	CASSEAQEVRANYEQYF	TGTGCCAGCAGTGAAGCGCAGGAGGTTAGGGCAAACTACGAGCAGTACTTC
TRBV29-1	TRBJ2-7	few	TRBD2	CSVEDRTSGGLFEQYF	TGCAGCGTTGAAGACAGGACTAGCGGGGGGCTTTTTGAGCAGTACTTC
TRBV14	TRBJ1-1	many	TRBD1	CASTLGQATEAFF	TGTGCCAGCACCTTGGGACAGGCCACTGAAGCTTTCTTT
TRBV12-3/TRBV12-4	TRBJ1-1	NA	NA	CASSLGWGRPEAFF	TGTGCCAGCAGTTTGGGTTGGGGCAGACCTGAAGCTTTCTTT
TRBV12-3/TRBV12-4	TRBJ2-5	few	NA	CASSFVLGQETQYF	TGTGCCAGCAGTTTCGTGCTAGGGCAAGAGACCCAGTACTTC
TRBV12-3/TRBV12-4	TRBJ2-5	few	NA	CASSLLGANGETQYF	TGTGCCAGCAGTTTATTAGGGGCCAATGGAGAGACCCAGTACTTC
TRBV28	TRBJ1-1	NA	NA	CATIEKTAGEQAFF	TGTGCCACCATCGAGAAAACGGCAGGGGAGCAAGCTTTCTTT
TRBV4-3	TRBJ2-7	NA	NA	CASSRSIKGDSYEQYF	TGCGCCAGCAGCCGATCCATTAAGGGGGACTCCTACGAGCAGTACTTC
TRBV12-3/TRBV12-4	TRBJ2-2	NA	NA	CASSARDGGELFF	TGTGCCAGCAGTGCTCGGGACGGCGGGGAGCTGTTTTTT
TRBV28	TRBJ1-1	many	NA	CASSLQTKEAFF	TGTGCCAGCAGTTTACAGACCAAAGAAGCTTTCTTT
TRBV28	TRBJ1-5	NA	TRBD1	CASIVTGGSNNQPQHF	TGTGCCAGCATCGTGACAGGGGGCTCAAACAATCAGCCCCAGCATTTT
TRBV18	TRBJ2-5	NA	NA	CASSPRVSPRSETQYF	TGTGCCAGCTCACCGAGGGTCTCCCCTCGTTCGGAGACCCAGTACTTC
TRBV5-1	TRBJ2-2	NA	TRBD2	CASSPGTSGGRTGELFF	TGCGCCAGCAGCCCTGGGACTAGCGGGGGCAGGACCGGGGAGCTGTTTTTT
TRBV5-6	TRBJ2-7	NA	NA	CASSPRHRLYEQYF	TGTGCCAGCAGCCCCCGACATCGACTCTACGAGCAGTACTTC
TRBV29-1	TRBJ1-1	NA	NA	CSVVQNTEAFF	TGCAGCGTTGTACAGAACACTGAAGCTTTCTTT
TRBV7-7	TRBJ2-3	many	TRBD2	CASSLGASGGLTDTQYF	TGTGCTAGCAGCTTAGGTGCTAGCGGGGGCCTCACAGATACGCAGTATTTT
TRBV6-5	TRBJ2-3	NA	TRBD1	CASSYPPTRDRASTDTQYF	TGTGCCAGCAGTTACCCGCCAACCAGGGACAGGGCTAGCACAGATACGCAGTATTTT
TRBV20-1	TRBJ2-1	NA	NA	CSVKLGQGNEQFF	TGCAGTGTTAAGCTAGGGCAAGGGAATGAGCAGTTCTTC
TRBV5-1	TRBJ2-5	NA	TRBD1	CASSRRERQGPTKETQYF	TGCGCCAGCAGCCGCCGAGAGAGACAGGGACCAACAAAAGAGACCCAGTACTTC
TRBV7-2	TRBJ2-5	few	NA	CASTSLGLQETQYF	TGTGCCAGCACCAGCTTGGGACTGCAAGAGACCCAGTACTTC
TRBV4-3	TRBJ2-5	NA	NA	CASSQEWGRGSQETQYF	TGCGCCAGCAGCCAAGAATGGGGGCGGGGCAGTCAAGAGACCCAGTACTTC
TRBV11-2	TRBJ2-1	NA	TRBD1	CASRGQGTYNEQFF	TGTGCCAGCAGGGGACAGGGGACCTACAATGAGCAGTTCTTC
TRBV7-9	TRBJ2-3	NA	NA	CASSLGSRLTDTQYF	TGTGCCAGCAGCTTAGGTTCTAGACTCACAGATACGCAGTATTTT